One sample yielded the 10 T cell receptor beta chains listed below, sequenced in a study of blood T cells in healthy people across ages. Primers used in a second PCR of roughly 6 to 11 cycles were a sample-barcoded 5' primer and a J-beta primer mix. From the 5' RACE reads, TCRdb called clonotypes with MiXCR, one entry per CDR3 protein. Of more than 1,400,000 distinct CDR3 sequences in the sample, 35% to 45% are singletons; the top ten hold approximately 7.9%. Sequenced input: blood. The receptors here all came from a woman under 30 in good health.

The chain couples TRBV5-1 to TRBJ2-1, with a tentative D call TRBD2 (5 bases). Germline V gene sequence: CDR1 SGHRS, CDR2 YFSETQ. V lost 4 bases, J lost 4 bases, and 12 bases lay in between. This CDR3 has 14 residues. CDR3 in DNA: TGCGCCAGCAGCCCCGGTGAGGGTTACAATGAGCAGTTCTTC. It codes for CASSPGEGYNEQFF.

This clonotype came up a few times. In nucleotides, the CDR3 is TGTGCCAGCAGCGGCCTTTCGGGGGGTCACTACGAGCAGTACTTC. Translation: CASSGLSGGHYEQYF. The chain has TRBV27 and TRBJ2-7, with 7 positions matching TRBD2. This CDR3 region has 15 residues. V lost 6 bases, J lost 3 bases, and 11 bases stayed unmatched. The V gene's germline CDR1 is MNHEY and CDR2 SMNVEV (reference sequence).

A remark on this clonotype: The junction does not match germline at one end; this may be a read error. The rearrangement uses TRBV12-3 or TRBV12-4 and TRBJ1-1, with D uncertain. The CDR3 sequence is 14 residues long. The CDR3 DNA follows: TGTGCCAGCAGTCCGACGGAGATGAACACTGAAGTTTTCTTT. This sequence encodes CASSPTEMNTEVFF.

This sequence joins TRBV5-5 and TRBJ1-5; TRBD1 is a possible D gene (5 bases). Germline V gives CDR1 SGHKS, CDR2 YYEKEE (reference sequence). Deletions cut 2 bases from V and 9 bases from J, with 12 bases between. This CDR3 has 13 residues. The CDR3 is CASSLQEGRPQHF. The CDR3 region has the DNA TGTGCCAGCAGCTTACAGGAGGGGCGGCCCCAGCATTTT.

The chain combines TRBV11-2 with TRBJ1-2; D remains ambiguous. V lost 5 bases and J lost 8, with 12 bases in between. The CDR3 sequence is 12 residues long. Germline V gene sequence: CDR1 SGHAT, CDR2 FQNNGV. The CDR3 region is CASSLSRPGYTF. CDR3 sequence (DNA): TGTGCCAGCAGCCTGAGTCGGCCCGGCTACACCTTC. The variable domain in full, with the rest retrieved from reference TRBV11-2 and TRBJ1-2, is EAGVAQSPRYKIIEKRQSVAFWCNPISGHATLYWYQQILGQGPKLLIQFQNNGVVDDSQLPKDRFSAERLKGVDSTLKIQPAKLEDSAVYLCASSLSRPGYTFGSGTRLTVV.

This clonotype has more than one count but fewer than ten. J is TRBJ2-7 and V is TRBV20-1, with D tentatively TRBD1 or TRBD2 (5 bases each). Germline CDR1 and CDR2: DFQATT and SNEGSKA (reference sequence). This CDR3 is 10 amino acids long. V dropped 5 bases and J dropped 6 bases, with 8 bases sitting between them. In DNA, the CDR3 is TGCAGTGCTGGGGACCCCGAGCAGTACTTC. Translating it yields CSAGDPEQYF.

The genes are TRBV6-5 and TRBJ1-3; D gene uncertain. Germline V CDR1 and CDR2: MNHEY, SVGAGI. Trimming stripped 6 bases from V and 0 bases from J, with 12 bases between. This CDR3 region has 15 residues. The CDR3 reads CASRRGIDSGNTIYF. DNA for the CDR3: TGTGCCAGCAGACGTGGGATTGACTCTGGAAACACCATATATTTT.

The chain links TRBV7-2 to TRBJ2-3; 7 bases fit TRBD1. The CDR3 is made up of 15 amino acids. Per the germline V gene, CDR1 is SGHTA and CDR2 is FQGNSA. Trimming at V came to 3 bases and at J to 3 bases, leaving 6 bases not matched to a gene. The CDR3 coding sequence is TGTGCCAGCAGCTTGAAGGGGGCGGAAACAGATACGCAGTATTTT. Its protein is CASSLKGAETDTQYF.

The chain combines TRBV10-2 with TRBJ2-2; 12 positions match TRBD2. The CDR3 consists of 19 residues. Germline CDR1 WSHSY, CDR2 SAAADI. V lost 7 bases and J lost 4; bases outside the gene matches: 16. The CDR3, as DNA: TGCGCCAGCAACGGTGGACTAGCGGGACTGCGGGTGGGCACCGGGGAGCTGTTTTTT. This translates into CASNGGLAGLRVGTGELFF.

The chain couples TRBV6-5 to TRBJ1-4, with 7 bases aligning to TRBD1. In germline, CDR1 is MNHEY, CDR2 SVGAGI. With V trimmed by 4 bases and J by 3 bases, 5 bases remained unmatched. The CDR3 length is 15 residues. CDR3: CASSSTGVANEKLFF. CDR3 sequence (DNA): TGTGCCAGCAGTTCCACAGGGGTTGCTAATGAAAAACTGTTTTTT.